These 29 T cell receptor beta chains share one sample of origin, sequenced in a study of blood T cells in healthy people across ages. Combining a sample-barcoded 5' primer with a J-beta primer mix, a second PCR ran for roughly 7 to 12 cycles. MiXCR was run by TCRdb on the 5' RACE reads, yielding one entry per CDR3 protein. The sample holds around 1,600,000 distinct CDR3 sequences; 40% to 45% are singletons and the top ten take under 5%. The sequenced material came from blood. These receptors all stem from a woman younger than 30 in good health.

The CDR3 sequence is CATSGLWARGHNEQYF. The CDR3 coding sequence is TGTGCCACCAGTGGCTTATGGGCGAGGGGTCACAATGAGCAGTACTTC. The genes are TRBV24-1 and TRBJ2-5; either TRBD1 or TRBD2 may supply D (5 bases each). CDR3 length: 16 residues. CDR1 and CDR2 (germline): KGHDR, SFDVKD. Trimming took 5 bases from V and 11 from J, leaving 26 bases between them.

On this clonotype: This could be a read error, since a much larger clone is one nucleotide away. The V call is TRBV12-3 or TRBV12-4, the J call TRBJ2-3, with D perhaps matching TRBD2 (6 bases). The length of the CDR3 is 12 residues. CDR3 bases: TGTGCCAGCAATCCTAGCGTAGATATGCAGTATTTT. It yields the protein CASNPSVDMQYF.

The rearrangement uses TRBV6-1 and TRBJ2-4; 8 bases map to TRBD1. The tail of the sequence fits TRBJ2-7 better, so the J call may be wrong. Germline CDR1 reads MNHNS; CDR2 reads SASEGT. This CDR3 is built from 14 residues. Here the CDR3 reads CASSEGQGWYEQYF. The CDR3 region has the DNA TGTGCCAGCAGTGAAGGACAGGGGTGGTACGAGCAGTACTTC.

The chain is built from TRBV20-1 and TRBJ2-1; perhaps TRBD1 as D (5 bases). Trimming shortened V by 3 bases and J by 12 bases, and 15 bases separated the two germline ends. CDR3 length equals 12 residues. The germline V gene encodes CDR1 DFQATT and CDR2 SNEGSKA (reference sequence). The DNA of the CDR3 is TGCAGTGCTAGTTGGCAGGGCATTGCGCAGTTCTTC. It specifies CSASWQGIAQFF.

CDR3 nucleotide sequence: TGTGCCAGCAGCGTAGATGCCGGGGGGGACGACGAGCAGTACTTC. The encoded protein is CASSVDAGGDDEQYF. J is TRBJ2-7 and V is TRBV9; 8 nucleotides match TRBD2. CDR1 SGDLS and CDR2 YYNGEE come from the germline V gene. This CDR3 has 15 residues. After removal of 0 bases from V and 5 bases from J, the junction contained 7 bases not matched to a gene.

Comment on this clonotype: The germline gene is not matched at one end of the junction; a read error may be the cause. CDR3 region: CDSSPLATDTQYF. The CDR3 DNA reads TGTGACAGCAGTCCCCTGGCCACAGATACGCAGTATTTT. The rearrangement joins TRBV12-3 or TRBV12-4 to TRBJ2-3; D is unresolved. This CDR3 contains 13 residues.

J is TRBJ2-7 and V is TRBV6-2 or TRBV6-3, with TRBD2 matching 7 bases. The CDR3 consists of 14 residues. V lost 7 bases to trimming and J lost 5 bases; unmatched junction nucleotides: 11. Per the germline V gene, CDR1 is MNHEY and CDR2 is SVGEGT. The CDR3 reads CASTYWEGLDEQYF. CDR3 coding DNA: TGTGCCAGCACCTACTGGGAGGGTCTAGACGAGCAGTACTTC.

This clonotype was detected a few times. V gene TRBV4-1 combines with J gene TRBJ2-5; unclear D gene. Trimming pared 4 bases from V and 2 bases from J, leaving 11 bases between. Germline V CDR1 and CDR2: MGHRA, YSYEKL. This CDR3 comprises 14 residues. The CDR3 reads CASSPMIGQETQYF. The CDR3 coding sequence is TGCGCCAGCAGCCCGATGATTGGGCAAGAGACCCAGTACTTC.

This chain uses TRBV29-1 with TRBJ2-5, with 9 bases matching TRBD1. From germline, CDR1 is SQVTM and CDR2 ANQGSEA. CDR3 length: 16 residues. V lost 6 bases, J lost 1 base, and 12 bases stayed unmatched. This CDR3 reads CSVGRWDRVIQETQYF. The CDR3, as DNA: TGCAGCGTGGGCCGTTGGGACAGGGTCATCCAAGAGACCCAGTACTTC.

V usage is TRBV7-8 and J usage is TRBJ2-2, with TRBD2 matching over 13 bases. Germline-derived CDR1 and CDR2 are SGHVS and FQNEAQ. The CDR3 totals 19 residues. Trimming took 5 bases from V and 4 from J; bases not matched to a gene: 13. CDR3 DNA: TGTGCCAGCAGCCCTACCCCAACTAGCGGGAGGGGTGGCACCGGGGAGCTGTTTTTT. This codes for CASSPTPTSGRGGTGELFF.

This chain links TRBV9 with TRBJ2-1, with TRBD2 identical over 7 bases. The J segment lost 3 bases and the V segment lost 0 bases, leaving 3 bases of the junction unmatched. CDR1 and CDR2 from the germline V gene are SGDLS and YYNGEE. The CDR3 runs to 15 residues. In nucleotides, the CDR3 is TGTGCCAGCAGCGTAGTGTCGGGGGGCTACAATGAGCAGTTCTTC. Its protein product is CASSVVSGGYNEQFF.

On this clonotype: Possible read error: a much larger clone is one base away. The V call is TRBV6-5, the J call TRBJ2-6, with 7 positions matching TRBD1. Germline CDR1 and CDR2: MNHEY and SVGAGI. The CDR3 runs 15 residues. V dropped 7 bases and J dropped 0; count of bases not matched to a gene: 3. The CDR3: CASTGTVSGANVLTF. CDR3 nucleotides: TGTGCCAGCACTGGGACAGTCTCTGGGGCCAACGTCCTGACTTTC.

The chain uses TRBV6-2 or TRBV6-3 and TRBJ1-5; TRBD1 is a possible D gene (6 bases). CDR3 length: 14 amino acids. Germline CDR1 and CDR2: MNHEY and SVGEGT. V gave up 5 bases and J gave up 6 bases, with 14 bases separating them. CDR3 protein: CASSISHRVQPQHF. The CDR3 DNA is TGTGCCAGCAGTATCTCCCACAGGGTTCAGCCCCAGCATTTT.

This clonotype has only a few counts. This chain links TRBV12-3 or TRBV12-4 with TRBJ1-2; no clear D gene. The CDR3 extends over 13 amino acids. Trimming shortened V by 3 bases and J by 12 bases, and 17 bases separated the two germline ends. CDR3 nucleotide sequence: TGTGCCAGCAGTTTTAGCCCATACCTAGGGAACACCTTC. Translating it yields CASSFSPYLGNTF.

This sequence joins TRBV25-1 and TRBJ2-1, with 8 bases that match TRBD2. CDR1 and CDR2 (germline): MGHDK, SYGVNS. The CDR3 sequence is 15 residues long. The ends lost 6 bases at V and 10 bases at J; junction bases unmatched: 14. The CDR3 loop is CASSHTSGGSYEQFF. CDR3 bases: TGTGCCAGCAGCCATACTAGCGGAGGCTCCTACGAGCAGTTCTTC.

This clonotype has only a few counts. One end of the junction varies from germline; a read error may be responsible. The V gene is TRBV7-7, the J gene TRBJ2-1, with 8 bases matching TRBD2. TRBJ2-7 explains the end of the DNA better; the J call may be wrong. The germline CDR1 and CDR2 sequences are SSHAT and FNYEAQ (reference sequence). CDR3 length: 17 residues. Written as DNA, the CDR3 is TGTGCTAGCAGCTTACGCGAAGCGGGGGCGACCTACAATGAGCAGTACTTC. This sequence encodes CASSLREAGATYNEQYF.

This clonotype showed up just a few times. The chain combines TRBV27 with TRBJ2-7; D perhaps matches TRBD2 (5 bases). The germline V and J ends were trimmed by 7 bases and 0 bases, with 10 bases remaining between them. CDR3 length: 13 amino acids. The germline V gene encodes CDR1 MNHEY and CDR2 SMNVEV (reference sequence). CDR3 DNA: TGTGCCAGCACGGGATCAGACTCCTACGAGCAGTACTTC. Translation: CASTGSDSYEQYF.

The table lists this clonotype with a few counts. The J gene is TRBJ2-1, the V gene TRBV12-3 or TRBV12-4; 7 nucleotides agree with TRBD2. The CDR3 totals 14 residues. The J segment lost 6 bases and the V segment lost 7 bases, leaving 9 bases of the junction unmatched. The CDR3 spells CASTLGGGVNEQFF. The CDR3 DNA is TGTGCCAGCACCTTGGGTGGGGGGGTCAATGAGCAGTTCTTC.

This clonotype has only a few counts. The chain has TRBV28 and TRBJ1-6; D remains ambiguous. The V end was cut by 5 bases, the J end by 9 bases, with 8 bases between. The length of the CDR3 is 12 residues. Germline CDR1 MDHEN, CDR2 SYDVKM. The CDR3 here is CASSTRTSPLHF. DNA for the CDR3: TGTGCCAGCAGTACAAGGACTTCACCCCTCCACTTT.

This chain joins TRBV5-1 and TRBJ2-5; D ambiguous. V lost 6 bases and J 1 base, leaving 16 bases between the germline ends. Germline V lookup: CDR1 SGHRS, CDR2 YFSETQ. The CDR3 totals 15 residues. The CDR3 loop is CASMSGIRFQETQYF. For the CDR3, the DNA is TGCGCCAGCATGTCTGGGATACGGTTCCAAGAGACCCAGTACTTC.

This sequence joins TRBV2 and TRBJ1-4; D ambiguous. Germline CDR1 and CDR2: SNHLY and FYNNEI. V was pared by 7 bases and J by 4 bases, with 22 bases between. This CDR3 is built from 17 residues. CDR3: CASTKTRRERVNEKLFF. The CDR3, as DNA: TGTGCCAGCACCAAGACACGGAGGGAGAGGGTTAATGAAAAACTGTTTTTT.

The J gene is TRBJ2-1, the V gene TRBV10-3; a possible D gene is TRBD2 (5 bases). CDR3 size: 11 residues. Between the trimmed V and J ends, which lost 5 bases and 9 bases, there was a span of 8 bases. Germline-derived CDR1 and CDR2 are ENHRY and SYGVKD. The CDR3 loop is CAISSGREQFF. Written as DNA, the CDR3 is TGTGCCATCAGTAGCGGACGTGAGCAGTTCTTC.

The chain combines TRBV24-1 with TRBJ2-1; D is perhaps TRBD1 (6 bases). V was cut by 2 bases and J by 9 bases, with 19 bases left in between. CDR1 and CDR2 from the germline V gene are KGHDR and SFDVKD. The CDR3 sequence is 16 residues long. The CDR3 bases are TGTGCCACCAGTGATTCCCGGGACATGGAGACGGTTGAGCAGTTCTTC. It specifies CATSDSRDMETVEQFF.

The V and J genes are TRBV12-3 or TRBV12-4 and TRBJ1-1; D is perhaps TRBD1 (5 bases). The CDR3 length is 14 residues. V lost 3 bases, J lost 5 bases, and 13 bases lay in between. The CDR3 DNA is TGTGCCAGCAGTTTTGGGGCTAGGGGAACTGAAGCTTTCTTT. Its translation: CASSFGARGTEAFF.

The rearrangement links TRBV7-2 to TRBJ1-1, with D hard to call. V was trimmed by 3 bases and J by 3 bases, leaving 11 bases between them. CDR1 and CDR2 from the germline V gene are SGHTA and FQGNSA. The CDR3 has 14 amino acids. CDR3 DNA: TGTGCCAGCAGCTTTACAGCTAGGGACACTGAAGCTTTCTTT. Amino acids: CASSFTARDTEAFF. The full variable domain, with the rest looked up from reference TRBV7-2 and TRBJ1-1, is GAGVSQSPSNKVTEKGKDVELRCDPISGHTALYWYRQSLGQGLEFLIYFQGNSAPDKSGLPSDRFSAERTGGSVSTLTIQRTQQEDSAVYLCASSFTARDTEAFFGQGTRLTVV.

This chain connects TRBV29-1 to TRBJ1-2; D unclear. This CDR3 has 14 residues. V lost 5 bases and J lost 8, with 21 bases in between. CDR1 and CDR2 from the germline V gene are SQVTM and ANQGSEA. Here the CDR3 reads CSVIGLASVFGYTF. The CDR3 DNA sequence: TGCAGCGTTATTGGGCTAGCCAGCGTATTCGGCTACACCTTC.

The V gene is TRBV12-3 or TRBV12-4, the J gene TRBJ1-3, with TRBD1 matching 7 bases. V lost 3 bases, J lost 2 bases, and 4 bases stayed unmatched. This CDR3 spans 15 amino acids. The CDR3 region is CASSFVTGPGNTIYF. The CDR3 DNA follows: TGTGCCAGCAGTTTTGTGACAGGGCCTGGAAACACCATATATTTT.

V usage is TRBV24-1 and J usage is TRBJ2-3; TRBD2 aligns across 7 bases. V lost 1 base, J lost 0 bases, and 3 bases stayed unmatched. Germline lookup yields CDR1 KGHDR and CDR2 SFDVKD. This CDR3 contains 16 residues. CDR3 in amino acids: CATSDFAAGSTDTQYF. The CDR3 DNA reads as TGTGCCACCAGTGATTTCGCAGCGGGGAGCACAGATACGCAGTATTTT.

The gene calls are TRBV9 and TRBJ2-1; D is unresolved. Germline values: CDR1 SGDLS, CDR2 YYNGEE. Trimming left V 2 bases short and J 1 base short, with 10 bases between. This CDR3 region has 15 residues. The CDR3 is CASSVRRTSYNEQFF. CDR3 coding DNA: TGTGCCAGCAGCGTCCGACGGACGTCCTACAATGAGCAGTTCTTC.